This T cell receptor beta chain stems from a study of blood T cell repertoires in COVID-19 (dated by TCRdb to 2018 to 2021). With respect to the entire study: The collaborator samples originated in the United States, Italy and Spain and spanned the acute and convalescent phases of COVID-19. A freely available public database, intended as a resource for researchers studying the immune response to SARS-CoV-2, is where the repertoires were released. The material from the prospective study consisted of cDNA or gDNA derived from T cells, B-cell-depleted T cells, or PBMCs. The samples were drawn from two sources: the first 160 participants of the ongoing ImmuneRACE study, and 1,200 or so subjects contributed by 6 global collaborators. Deeply sampled blood TCRbeta repertoires from subjects exposed to, actively infected with, or recovered from COVID-19 were included in the dataset. HLA class I and class II types, where available, came from metadata supplied by the sample provider rather than from assay-based typing. A de-identified subject ID, COVID-19 status, age in years and sex were almost always included in the sample metadata. Overall study outcomes, separate from this receptor: Clinical and demographic metadata were provided uncurated, with the amount varying by source and participant.

The collaborating institutions used their own protocols to collect whole blood in K2EDTA tubes. For TCRbeta analysis, collaborators shipped samples as frozen whole blood, isolated PBMCs, or DNA extracted from either of those sample types. TCRbeta CDR3 regions were amplified from genomic DNA using the immunoSEQ Assay, a bias-controlled multiplex PCR. Under the source paper's analysis protocol: The number of nucleated cells in each sample was estimated by amplification of reference gene primers within the assay. To quantify the absolute abundance of each unique TCRbeta CDR3 rearrangement, sequence reads were collapsed and filtered. For each sample, productive Simpson clonality was calculated as the square root of Simpson's diversity index across productive rearrangements. Held by TCRdb, this immuneACCESS table contains in-frame sequences only and omits some clones. Under half of the omission traces to an unresolved V gene where checked; the cause of the rest is unknown. Clone size and V and J calls were adopted from that table, with D and trimming inferred from the DNA. For this sample the table gives 250,000 or so clones, of which less than 90% were detected only once. The biggest ten clones account for nearly 2% of the sample.

CDR1 and CDR2 are drawn from the germline V gene: MNHEY, SVGEGT. Taken from cysteine to phenylalanine, the CDR3 has 16 residues. Only the CDR3 DNA is retained, 48 bases long and in frame from the first base. Trimming removed 0 bases from V and 6 bases from J; the gene matches leave 7 bases unexplained. A remark on this clone: No cognate antigen has been identified for it. Base-call qualities are not available, and no considerably larger clone is one nucleotide away.

Material for sequencing was peripheral blood. This receptor was obtained from a man aged 25 to 45 with active or convalescent COVID-19. The chain is assembled from TRBV6-2 or TRBV6-3 and TRBJ1-5, with 8 central nucleotides matching TRBD1. The CDR3 in this case is CASSYSGTGPGQPQHF. The DNA sequence follows: TGTGCCAGCAGTTACTCGGGGACAGGACCAGGTCAGCCCCAGCATTTT.